The 19 T cell receptor beta chains presented below share a single source sample, sequenced in a study of T cell changes during pregnancy in multiple sclerosis. Repertoires were generated with immunoSEQ multiplex PCR, while TCRdb's copy carries only in-frame clones and drops some. The table lists about 89,000 clones, about 94% of them singletons. The specimen comprised peripheral blood, sampled in the third trimester of pregnancy. These receptors originate from a female donor with multiple sclerosis, enrolled in a pregnancy study.

The genes are TRBV28 and TRBJ2-7; 7 bases fit TRBD2. This CDR3 has 14 amino acids. Germline CDR1 MDHEN, CDR2 SYDVKM. V lost 3 bases to trimming and J lost 5 bases; unmatched junction nucleotides: 7. CDR3 nucleotide sequence: TGTGCCAGCAGTTTGGGAGGGGCGAAGGACGAGCAGTACTTC. Translating gives CASSLGGAKDEQYF.

The V gene is TRBV23-1, the J gene TRBJ2-2, with D maybe TRBD2 (6 bases). TRBV23-1 is an ORF, with its function uncertain. Trimming took 3 bases from V and 1 from J, leaving 15 bases between them. The CDR3 extends over 17 amino acids. The CDR3 here is CASSHPPGVVNTGELFF. The CDR3 nucleotides are TGCGCCAGCAGTCACCCTCCGGGGGTAGTGAACACCGGGGAGCTGTTTTTT.

This chain connects TRBV29-1 to TRBJ2-7, with D perhaps matching TRBD2 (6 bases). The V end was cut by 5 bases, the J end by 2 bases, with 10 bases between. This CDR3 region has 12 residues. Germline-derived CDR1 and CDR2 are SQVTM and ANQGSEA. The DNA for the CDR3 is TGCAGCGTTCGGGGAGGACCCTACGAGCAGTACTTC. Translation: CSVRGGPYEQYF.

The CDR3 bases are TGTGCCAGCAGCCAAGATTCCGGGTCGGGGGTCTACGAGCAGTACTTC. This translates into CASSQDSGSGVYEQYF. The chain employs TRBV4-2 and TRBJ2-7; weak D call: TRBD2 (6 bases). CDR3 length: 16 residues. Trimming pared 0 bases from V and 3 bases from J, leaving 15 bases between. Germline V gives CDR1 LGHNA, CDR2 YNFKEQ.

This clone is a singleton in its sample. At the DNA level, this CDR3 is encoded by other sequences in the same sample as well. This chain uses TRBV28 with TRBJ2-7, with 9 bases matching TRBD1. CDR3 length equals 13 residues. CDR1 and CDR2 from the germline V gene are MDHEN and SYDVKM. V shed 5 bases and J 3 bases; nucleotides not matched to a gene: 2. As DNA, the CDR3 is TGTGCCAGCAGTCCGGGACAGGGCTACGAGCAGTACTTC. It encodes CASSPGQGYEQYF. The full variable domain, in which reference TRBV28 and TRBJ2-7 provide the parts outside the CDR3, is DVKVTQSSRYLVKRTGEKVFLECVQDMDHENMFWYRQDPGLGLRLIYFSYDVKMKEKGDIPEGYSVSREKKERFSLILESASTNQTSMYLCASSPGQGYEQYFGPGTRLTVT.

The genes are TRBV4-3 and TRBJ2-1; D might be TRBD2 (6 bases). V dropped 3 bases and J dropped 6 bases, with 9 bases sitting between them. This CDR3 is 13 amino acids long. From germline, CDR1 is LGHNA and CDR2 YSLEER. CDR3 coding DNA: TGCGCCAGCAGCCACGGACTAAGCAATGAGCAGTTCTTC. This sequence encodes CASSHGLSNEQFF.

J is TRBJ2-7 and V is TRBV28; tentatively, D is TRBD2 (5 bases). Trimming removed 3 bases from V and 0 bases from J, with 12 bases in between. The V gene's germline CDR1 is MDHEN and CDR2 SYDVKM. CDR3 length: 15 residues. The CDR3 protein is CASSFFREPSYEQYF. DNA of the CDR3: TGTGCCAGCAGTTTCTTCCGGGAACCCTCCTACGAGCAGTACTTC.

The chain uses TRBV27 and TRBJ2-2; D remains unclear. V shed 5 bases and J shed 13 bases, with 20 bases lying between them. Germline V lookup: CDR1 MNHEY, CDR2 SMNVEV (reference sequence). The CDR3 has 14 residues. The CDR3 loop is CASSPVTGSRGLFF. CDR3 sequence (DNA): TGTGCCAGCAGTCCTGTGACGGGTAGCCGAGGGCTGTTTTTT.

The chain links TRBV19 to TRBJ1-1; D possibly corresponds to TRBD1 (6 bases). The V gene's germline CDR1 is LNHDA and CDR2 SQIVND (reference sequence). V gave up 1 base and J gave up 6 bases, with 15 bases separating them. The CDR3 totals 15 residues. The CDR3 nucleotides read TGTGCCAGTAGTATAGTGACAGGACGGTGGGCTGAAGCTTTCTTT. It specifies CASSIVTGRWAEAFF.

This sequence joins TRBV27 and TRBJ1-4; D unresolved. Per germline, CDR1 MNHEY and CDR2 SMNVEV (reference sequence). V shed 5 bases and J shed 8 bases, with 9 bases lying between them. CDR3 length equals 12 residues. The CDR3: CASSRGGEKLFF. The CDR3 nucleotides read TGTGCCAGCAGTCGAGGCGGGGAAAAACTGTTTTTT.

This chain joins TRBV7-2 and TRBJ2-7; 11 bases are shared with TRBD1. Losses at the gene ends were 4 bases for V and 3 bases for J; bases not matched to a gene: 11. This CDR3 has 17 amino acids. Germline V gene lookup returns CDR1 SGHTA and CDR2 FQGNSA. The CDR3 region is CASSWVLPGQGDYEQYF. The CDR3 nucleotides are TGTGCCAGCAGCTGGGTCTTACCGGGACAGGGGGACTACGAGCAGTACTTC.

The genes are TRBV4-3 and TRBJ2-1, with D tentatively TRBD2 (6 bases). The CDR3 consists of 14 residues. Per germline, CDR1 LGHNA and CDR2 YSLEER. V lost 4 bases and J lost 7, with 14 bases in between. In DNA form, the CDR3 reads TGCGCCAGCAGCCTAAGACTAGTTGGGAATGAGCAGTTCTTC. Protein product: CASSLRLVGNEQFF.

The V gene is TRBV7-9, the J gene TRBJ2-1; D not certain. Germline assignment: CDR1 SEHNR and CDR2 FQNEAQ (reference sequence). Trimming removed 8 bases from V and 6 bases from J, with 17 bases in between. CDR3 length: 14 amino acids. DNA of the CDR3: TGTGCCAGCCTACTCGGGTCCTCCGGCAATGAGCAGTTCTTC. This encodes CASLLGSSGNEQFF. Full variable domain (rest looked up from reference TRBV7-9 and TRBJ2-1): DTGVSQNPRHKITKRGQNVTFRCDPISEHNRLYWYRQTLGQGPEFLTYFQNEAQLEKSRLLSDRFSAERPKGSFSTLEIQRTEQGDSAMYLCASLLGSSGNEQFFGPGTRLTVL.

The rearrangement joins TRBV7-9 to TRBJ1-2, with D perhaps TRBD1 (5 bases). Germline values: CDR1 SEHNR, CDR2 FQNEAQ (reference sequence). With 7 bases removed from V and 0 bases from J, the gap between germline ends came to 18 bases. The CDR3 has 16 amino acids. The CDR3 loop reads CASTDREGLANYGYTF. The CDR3 DNA sequence: TGTGCCAGCACCGACAGAGAGGGACTTGCTAACTATGGCTACACCTTC. Full variable domain (missing parts from reference TRBV7-9 and TRBJ1-2): DTGVSQNPRHKITKRGQNVTFRCDPISEHNRLYWYRQTLGQGPEFLTYFQNEAQLEKSRLLSDRFSAERPKGSFSTLEIQRTEQGDSAMYLCASTDREGLANYGYTFGSGTRLTVV.

The chain is built from TRBV7-9 and TRBJ2-1; TRBD2 agrees at 7 bases. This CDR3 has 14 residues. The germline gives CDR1 SEHNR, CDR2 FQNEAQ (reference sequence). Trimming at V came to 5 bases and at J to 7 bases, leaving 8 bases not matched to a gene. DNA of the CDR3: TGTGCCAGCAGCCAACCTCTAGCGGTAAATGAGCAGTTCTTC. Translation: CASSQPLAVNEQFF.

V and J are TRBV18 and TRBJ2-1, with TRBD1 matching over 8 bases. In germline, CDR1 is KGHSH, CDR2 LQKENI. There are 14 residues in the CDR3. Unmatched junction bases numbered 6, after V lost 3 bases and J lost 8 bases. DNA for the CDR3: TGTGCCAGCTCACCCGGACAGGGTACGTATGAGCAGTTCTTC. As protein: CASSPGQGTYEQFF.

This chain links TRBV10-2 with TRBJ2-3; D possibly corresponds to TRBD2 (6 bases). V lost 0 bases, J lost 6 bases, and 13 bases lay in between. The CDR3 consists of 15 residues. The V gene's germline CDR1 is WSHSY and CDR2 SAAADI. CDR3 DNA sequence: TGCGCCAGCAGTGAGTCTTCCGGGAGAAAGGATACGCAGTATTTT. Its translation is CASSESSGRKDTQYF.

The chain combines TRBV6-4 with TRBJ2-1; a weak D match, TRBD2 (6 bases). Germline V gene data show CDR1 as MRHNA and CDR2 as SNTAGT. CDR3 length: 15 residues. The ends were cut back, 0 bases at V and 4 bases at J, with 10 bases in the middle. CDR3 sequence reads: CASSDSTGSYNEQFF. The CDR3 coding sequence is TGTGCCAGCAGTGACTCGACCGGGAGTTACAATGAGCAGTTCTTC.

V gene TRBV13 combines with J gene TRBJ1-5, with 7 nucleotides matching TRBD1. Germline lookup yields CDR1 PRHDT and CDR2 FYEKMQ (reference sequence). J lost 5 bases, V lost 5 bases, and 3 bases had no gene match. The CDR3 is made up of 13 amino acids. CDR3 amino acids: CASSARGDQPQHF. The CDR3 nucleotides read TGTGCCAGCAGCGCCAGGGGGGATCAGCCCCAGCATTTT.